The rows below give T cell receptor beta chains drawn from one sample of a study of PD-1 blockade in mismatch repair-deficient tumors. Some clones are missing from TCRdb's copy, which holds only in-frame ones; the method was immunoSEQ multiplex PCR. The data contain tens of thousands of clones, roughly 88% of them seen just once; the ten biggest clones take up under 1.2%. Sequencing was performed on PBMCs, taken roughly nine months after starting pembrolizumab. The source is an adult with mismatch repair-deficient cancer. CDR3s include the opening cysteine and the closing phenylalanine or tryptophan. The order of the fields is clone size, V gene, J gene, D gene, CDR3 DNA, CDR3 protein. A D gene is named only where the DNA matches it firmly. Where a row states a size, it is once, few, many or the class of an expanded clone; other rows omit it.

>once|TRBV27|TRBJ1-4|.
TGTGCCAGCAGTCTGTCGTTCGCGGCGGGAAAACTGTTTTTT
CASSLSFAAGKLFF
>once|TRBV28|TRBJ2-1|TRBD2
TGTGCCAGCAGTTTTAGTCCTAGCGGGAGCTATGAGCAGTTCTTC
CASSFSPSGSYEQFF
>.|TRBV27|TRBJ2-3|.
TGTGCCAGCAGTTTAGGCCTAGCGACAGATACGCAGTATTTT
CASSLGLATDTQYF
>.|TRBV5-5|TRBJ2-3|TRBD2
TGTGCCAGGAAGCGGGAGTTGGGCACAGATACGCAGTATTTT
CARKRELGTDTQYF
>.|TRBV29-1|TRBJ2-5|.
TGCAGCGCCCGACAGGCCCAAGAGACCCAGTACTTC
CSARQAQETQYF
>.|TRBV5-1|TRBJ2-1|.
TGCGCCAGCAGCTCGAGTATTGATCTCGGGGAGAATGAGCAGTTCTTC
CASSSSIDLGENEQFF
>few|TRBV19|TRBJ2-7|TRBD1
TGTGCCAGTAGTATAGAGACAGGGAACTGGGGCTCCTACGAGCAGTACTTC
CASSIETGNWGSYEQYF
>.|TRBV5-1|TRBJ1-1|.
TGCGCCAGCAGCTCACAACAGGGCTCCTATGAAGCTTTCTTT
CASSSQQGSYEAFF
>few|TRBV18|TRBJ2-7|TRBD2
TGTGCCAGCTCAATCAGCGGGAGGTCAACCTACGAGCAGTACTTC
CASSISGRSTYEQYF
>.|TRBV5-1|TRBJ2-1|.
TGCGCCAGCAGGACTCGTACCGACAATGAGCAGTTCTTC
CASRTRTDNEQFF
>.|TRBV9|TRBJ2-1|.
TGTGCCAGCAGCGTAGGTGATGGGAGCCATTATGAGCAGTTCTTC
CASSVGDGSHYEQFF
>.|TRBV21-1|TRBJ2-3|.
TGTGCCAGCAGCAAAGAAGGTGGGACAGGAGATACGCAGTATTTT
CASSKEGGTGDTQYF
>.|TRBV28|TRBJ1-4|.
TGTGCCAGCAGTTTACTTCCCTACTCAACTAATGAAAAACTGTTTTTT
CASSLLPYSTNEKLFF
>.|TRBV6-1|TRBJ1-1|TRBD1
TGTGCCAGCAGAGACAGGGGTTGGAACACTGAAGCTTTCTTT
CASRDRGWNTEAFF
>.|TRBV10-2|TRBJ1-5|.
TGCGCCAGCAGTGAGAGGGGCAGCAATCAGCCCCAGCATTTT
CASSERGSNQPQHF
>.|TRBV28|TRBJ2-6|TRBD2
TGTGCCAGCAGCCAGCTCGGGACTAGCGGGACTTCTGGGGCCAACGTCCTGACTTTC
CASSQLGTSGTSGANVLTF
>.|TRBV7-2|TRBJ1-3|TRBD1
TGTGCCAGCAGCTTAGGGACAGGGGGAAACACCATATATTTT
CASSLGTGGNTIYF
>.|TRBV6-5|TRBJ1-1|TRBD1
TGTGCCAGCAGTGCTATGGGACAGGGGAGGACTGAAGCTTTCTTT
CASSAMGQGRTEAFF
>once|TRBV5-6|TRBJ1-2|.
TGTGCCAGCAGCTTGGGGCGGGCAGGGGCGACCCTCTATGGCTACACCTTC
CASSLGRAGATLYGYTF
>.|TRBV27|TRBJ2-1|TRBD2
TGTGCCAGCAGTCCTAGCGGGAGTTATTTTTGGAATGAGCAGTTCTTC
CASSPSGSYFWNEQFF
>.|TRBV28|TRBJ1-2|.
TGTGCCAGCAGTCGCTATGGCTACACCTTC
CASSRYGYTF
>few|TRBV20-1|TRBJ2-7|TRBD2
TGCAGTGCGGGACTACACGACGAGCAGTACTTC
CSAGLHDEQYF
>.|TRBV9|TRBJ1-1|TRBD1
TGTGCCAGCAGTTCAGGGGGCTCAAACACTGAAGCTTTCTTT
CASSSGGSNTEAFF
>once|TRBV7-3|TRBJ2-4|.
TGTGCCAGCAGCTTTCAGGGTGCCAAAAACATTCAGTACTTC
CASSFQGAKNIQYF
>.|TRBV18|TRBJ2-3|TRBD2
TGTGCCAGCTCGCCCCTTCCCGGGACTAGCGGTGTGATTAGCACAGATACGCAGTATTTT
CASSPLPGTSGVISTDTQYF
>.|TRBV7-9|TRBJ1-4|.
TGTGCCAGCAGCTCGTTAGGGGCGTCTAGTGAAAAACTGTTTTTT
CASSSLGASSEKLFF
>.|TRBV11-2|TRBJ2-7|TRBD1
TGTGCCAGCAGCTTGCCCGGGACAGGGGTCTACGAGCAGTACTTC
CASSLPGTGVYEQYF
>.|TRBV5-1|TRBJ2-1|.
TGCGCCAGCCGACTTCTAGGTAGCTCCTACAATGAGCAGTTCTTC
CASRLLGSSYNEQFF
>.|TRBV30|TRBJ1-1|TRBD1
TGTGCCTGGAGTGTAGGGACAGGGGTGAACACTGAAGCTTTCTTT
CAWSVGTGVNTEAFF
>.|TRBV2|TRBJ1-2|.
TGTGCCAGCAGTGAAGTCAGGGCTTTACCCTTC
CASSEVRALPF
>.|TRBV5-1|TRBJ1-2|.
TGCGCCAGCAGTACGACCGGGAGGAACTATGGCTACACCTTC
CASSTTGRNYGYTF
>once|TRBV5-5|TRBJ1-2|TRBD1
TGTGCCAGCAGCCCTACCGGGACAGGGGATGGCTACACCTTC
CASSPTGTGDGYTF
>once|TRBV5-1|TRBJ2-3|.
TGCGCCAGCAGCTTGGCCCCGGCAGGGATTAGCAGCACAGATACGCAGTATTTT
CASSLAPAGISSTDTQYF
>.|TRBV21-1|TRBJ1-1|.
TGTGCCAGCAGCACAGGCGGACAGGGGGCTGTACAGCCGAACACTGAAGCTTTCTTT
CASSTGGQGAVQPNTEAFF
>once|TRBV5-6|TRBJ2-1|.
TGTGCCAGCAGCTTTTTGTATCCCGGGACACTCAATGAGCAGTTCTTC
CASSFLYPGTLNEQFF
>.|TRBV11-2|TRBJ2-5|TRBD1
TGTGCCAGCAGCCAAGACACCGGACAGGGCCCGGAGACCCAGTACTTC
CASSQDTGQGPETQYF
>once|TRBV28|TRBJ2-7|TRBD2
TGTGCCAGCAGTTTACAGCGGGATTCCTACGAGCAGTACTTC
CASSLQRDSYEQYF
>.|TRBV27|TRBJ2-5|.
TGTGCCAGCAGTATTCTAGCCCTGGGAGAGACCCAGTACTTC
CASSILALGETQYF
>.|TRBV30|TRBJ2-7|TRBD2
TGTGCCTGGAGACAGGGACTAGGGGAGCAGTACTTC
CAWRQGLGEQYF
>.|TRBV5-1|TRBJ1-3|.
TGCGCCAGCAGCTTGCCAGACTCTGGAAACACCATATATTTT
CASSLPDSGNTIYF
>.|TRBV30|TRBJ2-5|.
TGTGCCTGGAGTGTTAGACAGGCGGGCTTAGAGACCCAGTACTTC
CAWSVRQAGLETQYF
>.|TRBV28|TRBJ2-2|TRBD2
TGTGCCAGCAGTTTCCCCGGACTAGCGGGAGACAGCACCGGGGAGCTGTTTTTT
CASSFPGLAGDSTGELFF
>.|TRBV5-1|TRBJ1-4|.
TGCGCCAGCAGCTTGGCCCTATCCCGGGATGGTGAAAAACTGTTTTTT
CASSLALSRDGEKLFF
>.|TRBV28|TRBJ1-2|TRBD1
TGTGCCAGCAATAGTGCGGCAGGGGGCGGGTACGGCTACACCTTC
CASNSAAGGGYGYTF
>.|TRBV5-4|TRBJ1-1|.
TGTGCCAGCAGCAGGGGCCCTGAAGCTTTCTTT
CASSRGPEAFF
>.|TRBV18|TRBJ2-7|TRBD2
TGTGCCAGCTCCCCCACTAGCGGGAGCTCCTACGAGCAGTACTTC
CASSPTSGSSYEQYF
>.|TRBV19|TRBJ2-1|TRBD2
TGTGCCAGTAGTATTGCTAGCGGGTCTTACAATGAGCAGTTCTTC
CASSIASGSYNEQFF
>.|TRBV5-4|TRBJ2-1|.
TGTGCCAGCAGCTTGGAGAGCTCCTACAATGAGCAGTTCTTC
CASSLESSYNEQFF
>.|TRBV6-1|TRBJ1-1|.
TGTGCCAGCAGTGACACAGGGTACACTGAAGCTTTCTTT
CASSDTGYTEAFF
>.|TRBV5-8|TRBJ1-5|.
TGTGCCAGCGGGAGTCGACGGTTCAATCAGCCCCAGCATTTT
CASGSRRFNQPQHF
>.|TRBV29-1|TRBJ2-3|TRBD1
TGCAGCGCGAGAACAGGGGCCGATACGCAGTATTTT
CSARTGADTQYF
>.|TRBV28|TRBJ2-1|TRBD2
TGTGCCAGCAGTTTATGGGAGAGCGGGGCCCTCAATGAGCAGTTCTTC
CASSLWESGALNEQFF
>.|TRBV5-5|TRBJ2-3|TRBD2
TGTGCCAGCAGCTTGGAGCTAGCGGGAGGAGGAGATACGCAGTATTTT
CASSLELAGGGDTQYF
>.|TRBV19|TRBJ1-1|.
TGTGCCAGTAGTATATGGAGGGACACTGAAGCTTTCTTT
CASSIWRDTEAFF
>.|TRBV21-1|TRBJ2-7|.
TGTGCCAGCCAGAGGCTAGCCGCCGGAGAAATCAACGAGCAGTACTTC
CASQRLAAGEINEQYF